The present T cell receptor beta chain was sequenced within a study of shared clonotypes between healthy human individuals. Clones were read by immunoSEQ multiplex PCR, and TCRdb kept only the in-frame ones, dropping some. Of some 2,500,000 clones in the sample, approximately 90% were seen once. V was pared by 2 bases and J by 1 base, with 11 bases between. The CDR3 extends over 15 amino acids. Per the germline V gene, CDR1 is SGHTA and CDR2 is FQGNSA. This sequence joins TRBV7-2 and TRBJ2-5, with a weak D call TRBD1 (5 bases). The origin of this receptor is a young man in good health. Some clones in this sample may be carry-over from other donors' samples. The sequenced material came from naive CD4+ T cells from PBMCs. Indicated subset: CD45RA+ positively selected. In DNA, the CDR3 is TGTGCCAGCAGCTTAAGGCAGGGCTCCCAAGAGACCCAGTACTTC. It is translated as CASSLRQGSQETQYF.